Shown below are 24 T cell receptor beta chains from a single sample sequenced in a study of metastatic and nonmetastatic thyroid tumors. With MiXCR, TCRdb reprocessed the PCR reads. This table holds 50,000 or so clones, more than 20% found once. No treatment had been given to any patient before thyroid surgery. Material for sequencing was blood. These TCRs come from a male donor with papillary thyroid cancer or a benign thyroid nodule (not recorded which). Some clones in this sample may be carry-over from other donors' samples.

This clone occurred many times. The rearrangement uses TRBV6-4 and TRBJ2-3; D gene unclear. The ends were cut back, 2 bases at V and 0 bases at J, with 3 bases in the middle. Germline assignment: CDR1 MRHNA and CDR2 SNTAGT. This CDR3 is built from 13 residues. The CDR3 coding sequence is TGTGCCAGCAGTGACAAGAGCACAGATACGCAGTATTTT. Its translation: CASSDKSTDTQYF.

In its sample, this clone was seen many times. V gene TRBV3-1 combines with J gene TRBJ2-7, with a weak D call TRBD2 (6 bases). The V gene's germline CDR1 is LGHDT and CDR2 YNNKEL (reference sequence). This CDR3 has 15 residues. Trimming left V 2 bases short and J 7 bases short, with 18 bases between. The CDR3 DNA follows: TGTGCCAGCAGCCAACAGCCGGGACTCCGGAGGGAGCAGTACTTC. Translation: CASSQQPGLRREQYF.

The CDR3 DNA is TGTGCCAGCAGGGCCCCAGGGAAAACGGCTGGAAACACCATATATTTT. It specifies CASRAPGKTAGNTIYF. The rearrangement links TRBV12-3 or TRBV12-4 to TRBJ1-3; tentative D call: TRBD1 (5 bases). V was trimmed by 6 bases and J by 2 bases, leaving 17 bases between them. The CDR3 covers 16 residues.

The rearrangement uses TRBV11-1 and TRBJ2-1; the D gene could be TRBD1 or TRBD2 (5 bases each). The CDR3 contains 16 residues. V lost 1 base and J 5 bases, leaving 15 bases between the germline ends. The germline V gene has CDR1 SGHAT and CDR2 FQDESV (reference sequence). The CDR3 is CASSLGRAGTDNEQFF. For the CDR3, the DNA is TGTGCCAGCAGCTTAGGGAGAGCAGGGACCGACAATGAGCAGTTCTTC.

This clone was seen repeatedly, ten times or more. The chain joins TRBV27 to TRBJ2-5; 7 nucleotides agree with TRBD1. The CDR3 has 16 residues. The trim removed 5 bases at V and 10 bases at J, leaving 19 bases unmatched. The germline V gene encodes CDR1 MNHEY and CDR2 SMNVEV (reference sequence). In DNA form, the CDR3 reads TGTGCCAGCAGTATAAATGGACGGAGGCAGCAGGGGGACCAGTACTTC. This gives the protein CASSINGRRQQGDQYF.

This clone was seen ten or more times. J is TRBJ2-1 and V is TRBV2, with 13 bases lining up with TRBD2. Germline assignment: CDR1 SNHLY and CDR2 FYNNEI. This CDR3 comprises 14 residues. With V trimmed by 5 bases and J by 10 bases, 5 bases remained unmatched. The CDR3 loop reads CASSTGLAGYEQFF. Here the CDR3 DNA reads TGTGCCAGCAGTACGGGACTAGCGGGATACGAGCAGTTCTTC.

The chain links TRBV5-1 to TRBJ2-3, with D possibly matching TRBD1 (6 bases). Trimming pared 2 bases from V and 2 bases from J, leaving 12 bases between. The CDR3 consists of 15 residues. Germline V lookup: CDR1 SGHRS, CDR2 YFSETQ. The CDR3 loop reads CASSLEDRYTDTQYF. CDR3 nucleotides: TGCGCCAGCAGCTTAGAGGACAGATACACAGATACGCAGTATTTT.

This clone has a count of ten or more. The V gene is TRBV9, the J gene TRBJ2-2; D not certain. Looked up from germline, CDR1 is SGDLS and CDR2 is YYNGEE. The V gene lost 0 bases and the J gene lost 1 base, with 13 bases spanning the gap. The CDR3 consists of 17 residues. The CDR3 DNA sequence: TGTGCCAGCAGCGTAGAGAAAGGACGGATGAACACCGGGGAGCTGTTTTTT. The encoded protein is CASSVEKGRMNTGELFF.

The CDR3 nucleotides are TGCAGTGCTAGAGACGTCAGCGGGACTATCTACGAGCAGTACTTC. It codes for CSARDVSGTIYEQYF. This sequence joins TRBV20-1 and TRBJ2-7, with 7 bases aligning to TRBD2. Looked up from germline, CDR1 is DFQATT and CDR2 is SNEGSKA (reference sequence). V shed 0 bases and J 3 bases; nucleotides not matched to a gene: 8. CDR3 length: 15 amino acids.

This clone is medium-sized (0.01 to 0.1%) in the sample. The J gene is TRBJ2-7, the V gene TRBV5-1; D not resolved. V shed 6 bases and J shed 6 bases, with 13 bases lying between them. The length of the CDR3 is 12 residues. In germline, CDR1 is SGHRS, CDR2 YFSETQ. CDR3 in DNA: TGCGCCAGCAAGCGTCCCACCGGCGAGCAGTACTTC. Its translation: CASKRPTGEQYF.

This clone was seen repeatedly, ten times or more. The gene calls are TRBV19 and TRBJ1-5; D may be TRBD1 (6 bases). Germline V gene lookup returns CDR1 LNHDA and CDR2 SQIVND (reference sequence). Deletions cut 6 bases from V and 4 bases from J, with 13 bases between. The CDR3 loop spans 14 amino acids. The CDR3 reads CASRQGSKNQPQHF. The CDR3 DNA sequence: TGTGCCAGTAGACAGGGTAGTAAGAATCAGCCCCAGCATTTT.

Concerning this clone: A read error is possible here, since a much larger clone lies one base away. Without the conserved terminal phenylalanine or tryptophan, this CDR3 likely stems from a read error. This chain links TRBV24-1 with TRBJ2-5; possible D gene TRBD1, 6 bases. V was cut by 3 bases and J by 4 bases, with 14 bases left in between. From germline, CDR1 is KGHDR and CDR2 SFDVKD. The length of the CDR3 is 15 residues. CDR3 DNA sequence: TGTGCCACCAGTGATGGGACACTTCAACGAGAGACCCAGTACCTC. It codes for CATSDGTLQRETQYL.

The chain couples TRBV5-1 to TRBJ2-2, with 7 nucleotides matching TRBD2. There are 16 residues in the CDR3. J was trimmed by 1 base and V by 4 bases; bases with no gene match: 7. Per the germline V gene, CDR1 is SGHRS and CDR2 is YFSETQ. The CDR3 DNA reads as TGCGCCAGCAGCCCGTATGCTAGCGGGAACACCGGGGAGCTGTTTTTT. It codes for CASSPYASGNTGELFF.

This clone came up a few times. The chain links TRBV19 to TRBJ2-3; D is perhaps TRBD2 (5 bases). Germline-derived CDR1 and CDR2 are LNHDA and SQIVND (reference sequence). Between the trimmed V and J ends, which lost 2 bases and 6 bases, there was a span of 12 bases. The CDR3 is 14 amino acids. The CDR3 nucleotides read TGTGCCAGTAGTATAATGGCTAGCTCCGATACGCAGTATTTT. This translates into CASSIMASSDTQYF.

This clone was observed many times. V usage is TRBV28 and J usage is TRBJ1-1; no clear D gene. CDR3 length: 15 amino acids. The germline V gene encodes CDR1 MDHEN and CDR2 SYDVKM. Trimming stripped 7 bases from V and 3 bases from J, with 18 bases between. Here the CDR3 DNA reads TGTGCCAGCACCCCGAACAGCTTGGACCACACTGAAGCTTTCTTT. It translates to CASTPNSLDHTEAFF.

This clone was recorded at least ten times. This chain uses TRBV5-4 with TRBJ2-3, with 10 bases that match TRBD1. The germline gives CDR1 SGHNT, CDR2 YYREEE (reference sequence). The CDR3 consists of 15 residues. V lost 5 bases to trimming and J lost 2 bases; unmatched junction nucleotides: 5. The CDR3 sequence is CASRGQGWDTDTQYF. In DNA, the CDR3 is TGTGCCAGCAGGGGACAGGGGTGGGACACAGATACGCAGTATTTT.

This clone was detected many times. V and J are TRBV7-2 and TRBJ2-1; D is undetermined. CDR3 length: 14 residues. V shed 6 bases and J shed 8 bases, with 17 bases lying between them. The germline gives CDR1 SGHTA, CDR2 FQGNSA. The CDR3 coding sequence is TGTGCCAGCAGTTATGGATTAAATCATGATGAGCAGTTCTTC. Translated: CASSYGLNHDEQFF.

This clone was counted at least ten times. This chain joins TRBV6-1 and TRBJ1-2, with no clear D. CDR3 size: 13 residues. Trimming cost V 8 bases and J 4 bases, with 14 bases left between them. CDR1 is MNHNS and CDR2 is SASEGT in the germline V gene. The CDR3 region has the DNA TGTGCCAGCGGAATTGGGGAATTCTATGGCTACACCTTC. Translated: CASGIGEFYGYTF.

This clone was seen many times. CDR3 residues: CASSPGQVSGANVLTF. Here the CDR3 DNA reads TGTGCCAGCAGCCCGGGACAGGTCTCTGGGGCCAACGTCCTGACTTTC. The rearrangement uses TRBV28 and TRBJ2-6; 8 positions match TRBD1. Germline CDR1 and CDR2: MDHEN and SYDVKM. The trim removed 6 bases at V and 0 bases at J, leaving 4 bases unmatched. The CDR3 spans 16 residues.

CDR3 protein: CASSVEASGDGELFF. The CDR3 DNA follows: TGTGCCAGCAGCGTAGAAGCTAGCGGGGACGGGGAGCTGTTTTTT. The rearrangement links TRBV9 to TRBJ2-2; TRBD2 matches 9 bases. The CDR3 length is 15 residues. Germline V CDR1 and CDR2: SGDLS, YYNGEE. J lost 7 bases, V lost 0 bases, and 4 bases had no gene match.

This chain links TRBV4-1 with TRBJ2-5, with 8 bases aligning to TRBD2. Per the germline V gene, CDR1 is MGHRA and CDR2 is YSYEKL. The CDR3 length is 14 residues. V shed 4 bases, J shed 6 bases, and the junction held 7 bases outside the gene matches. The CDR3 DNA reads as TGCGCCAGCAGCCTCGGACTAGCAGTACAGACCCAGTACTTC. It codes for CASSLGLAVQTQYF.

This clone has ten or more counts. CDR3 in DNA: TGTGCCAGCACCAGGACAGGGGGCAGCAATCAGCCCCAGCATTTT. Protein: CASTRTGGSNQPQHF. The J gene is TRBJ1-5, the V gene TRBV2; 11 bases fit TRBD1. Germline assignment: CDR1 SNHLY and CDR2 FYNNEI. Germline trimming cut 7 bases from V and 1 base from J; bases unmatched to any gene: 3. The CDR3 spans 15 residues.

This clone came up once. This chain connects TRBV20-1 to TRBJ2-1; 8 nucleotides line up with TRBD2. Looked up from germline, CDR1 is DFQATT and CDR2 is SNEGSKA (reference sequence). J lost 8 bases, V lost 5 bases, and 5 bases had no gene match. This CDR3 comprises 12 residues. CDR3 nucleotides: TGCAGTGCTCCCCGGGGGGGCCATGAGCAGTTCTTC. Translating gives CSAPRGGHEQFF.

CDR3 bases: TGTGCCAGCAGCTTAGGGCGGGAGGGCCTTATTGAGCAGTTCTTC. Its translation is CASSLGREGLIEQFF. The rearrangement links TRBV11-1 to TRBJ2-1; 9 bases match TRBD2. The CDR3 is 15 residues long. CDR1 is SGHAT and CDR2 is FQDESV in the germline V gene (reference sequence). The trim removed 1 base at V and 9 bases at J, leaving 7 bases unmatched. The variable domain in full, with the rest retrieved from reference TRBV11-1 and TRBJ2-1, is EAEVAQSPRYKITEKSQAVAFWCDPISGHATLYWYRQILGQGPELLVQFQDESVVDDSQLPKDRFSAERLKGVDSTLKIQPAELGDSAMYLCASSLGREGLIEQFFGPGTRLTVL.